Below, one T cell receptor beta chain is given with its context. The antigen is undetermined. This record belongs to a study of cytomegalovirus exposure and HLA in healthy donors. Study-wide results and limits: Specificity for CMV antigens was confirmed in vitro for a few of the CMV-associated chains. The finding came from a later analysis; first-cohort TCR clusters tended to co-occur in the 95 to 150 validation repertoires. Cytomegalovirus association was assigned to over 150 TCR beta chains. There were some public TCRs occurring in many donors, but most TCR sequences were rare.

Unmatched junction bases numbered 7, after V lost 8 bases and J lost 6 bases. This CDR3 is 13 amino acids long. CDR1 MGHDK and CDR2 SYGVNS come from the germline V gene. Assay used: immunoSEQ multiplex PCR; TCRdb lists only in-frame clones, some missing. The sample contains 100,000 to 130,000 clones, 70% to 85% of which appear only once. Material: PBMCs. The chain recombines TRBV25-1 with TRBJ2-3; 8 positions agree with TRBD1. This TCR derives from a woman under 30 in good health and CMV-seronegative. CDR3 sequence reads: CASQGARADTQYF. DNA for the CDR3: TGTGCCAGCCAGGGGGCCCGGGCCGATACGCAGTATTTT.